One sample yielded the 24 T cell receptor beta chains listed below, sequenced in a study of T-cell memory formation after mild COVID-19. A single record per CDR3 protein comes from TCRdb applying MiXCR to the 5' RACE reads. The table lists approximately 500,000 distinct CDR3 sequences, roughly 25% of them singletons, with about 12% in the top ten. The sequenced sample was PBMCs or a T cell subset sorted from them (not recorded which). These receptor sequences come from an adult woman who had mild COVID-19 (a few samples of this study predate the infection). Cell type and time point are not known.

The J gene is TRBJ2-7, the V gene TRBV5-6; no reliable D call. The CDR3 is 13 amino acids. Germline lookup yields CDR1 SGHDT and CDR2 YYEEEE. The germline V and J ends were trimmed by 2 bases and 4 bases, with 10 bases remaining between them. This chain's CDR3 is CASSFLSPYEQYF. In DNA, the CDR3 is TGTGCCAGCAGCTTCCTGAGCCCTTACGAGCAGTACTTC.

The table lists this clonotype with a few counts. The chain combines TRBV7-9 with TRBJ2-2; D remains unclear. Germline CDR1 reads SEHNR; CDR2 reads FQNEAQ (reference sequence). V lost 7 bases to trimming and J lost 6 bases, with 30 bases between them. CDR3 length: 19 amino acids. The CDR3, as DNA: TGTGCCAGCACCTTTGGGCCGGGCCTAGGCCTTTCTTTTTCCGGGGAGCTGTTTTTT. Residues: CASTFGPGLGLSFSGELFF.

In its sample, this clonotype was seen a few times. The gene calls are TRBV12-3 or TRBV12-4 and TRBJ2-4, with 7 bases that match TRBD1. The ends lost 5 bases at V and 0 bases at J; junction bases unmatched: 16. CDR3 length: 19 residues. The CDR3 DNA is TGTGCCAGCAGTCCCTCAGGGGGTCCCCACGCTCTAGCCAAAAACATTCAGTACTTC. Amino acid sequence: CASSPSGGPHALAKNIQYF.

The rearrangement joins TRBV24-1 to TRBJ2-2, with D possibly being TRBD2 (6 bases). V lost 7 bases, J lost 5 bases, and 13 bases lay in between. The CDR3 contains 14 residues. Germline V gene data show CDR1 as KGHDR and CDR2 as SFDVKD. The CDR3 protein is CATSHISGTGELFF. In nucleotides, the CDR3 is TGTGCCACCAGCCACATTAGCGGAACCGGGGAGCTGTTTTTT.

The V and J genes are TRBV18 and TRBJ2-3; the D call may be TRBD1 or TRBD2 (5 bases each). The CDR3 is 17 residues long. Germline lookup yields CDR1 KGHSH and CDR2 LQKENI. V shed 1 base and J shed 4 bases, with 18 bases lying between them. The CDR3 is CASSPLSGTQGADTQYF. The CDR3 bases are TGTGCCAGCTCACCACTCTCAGGGACCCAGGGAGCAGATACGCAGTATTTT.

This clonotype was found a few times. The genes are TRBV7-9 and TRBJ2-7; 12 nucleotides line up with TRBD1. The germline CDR1 and CDR2 sequences are SEHNR and FQNEAQ (reference sequence). CDR3 length: 19 residues. With 6 bases clipped from V and 9 bases from J, the junction kept 24 bases outside the gene matches. The CDR3 DNA reads as TGTGCCAGCAGTCCAGCTCTGGGACAGGGGGCCCCCTTACCTGAGGGGCAGTACTTC. The encoded protein is CASSPALGQGAPLPEGQYF.

This clonotype was counted a few times. The J gene is TRBJ1-1, the V gene TRBV24-1, with 10 bases that match TRBD1. The CDR3 length is 16 residues. Germline V CDR1 and CDR2: KGHDR, SFDVKD. After removal of 6 bases from V and 1 base from J, the junction contained 7 bases not matched to a gene. CDR3 amino acids: CATSLGQGSGNTEAFF. The CDR3 nucleotides are TGTGCCACCAGTCTGGGACAGGGGAGCGGGAACACTGAAGCTTTCTTT.

The rearrangement uses TRBV7-9 and TRBJ2-3; no firm D call. The V end was cut by 5 bases, the J end by 5 bases, with 8 bases between. The germline V gene encodes CDR1 SEHNR and CDR2 FQNEAQ (reference sequence). This CDR3 has 12 residues. The CDR3 bases are TGTGCCAGCAGCCGACCAAGAGATACGCAGTATTTT. Its protein is CASSRPRDTQYF.

The J gene is TRBJ1-1, the V gene TRBV20-1; a weak D match, TRBD1 (6 bases). The germline V gene has CDR1 DFQATT and CDR2 SNEGSKA (reference sequence). Deletions cut 6 bases from V and 5 bases from J, with 19 bases between. The CDR3 has 14 residues. This chain's CDR3 is CSAMSGGEGTEAFF. For the CDR3, the DNA is TGCAGTGCCATGAGCGGGGGCGAAGGGACTGAAGCTTTCTTT.

The chain carries TRBV7-6 and TRBJ2-7; 8 bases fit TRBD2. Per the germline V gene, CDR1 is SGHVS and CDR2 is FNYEAQ. V lost 1 base and J lost 2; bases outside the gene matches: 10. The CDR3 is made up of 17 amino acids. The CDR3 loop is CASSLDKFSGTPYEQYF. Here the CDR3 DNA reads TGTGCCAGCAGCTTAGACAAATTTAGCGGGACTCCCTACGAGCAGTACTTC. Full variable domain (remainder filled in from reference TRBV7-6 and TRBJ2-7): GAGVSQSPRYKVTKRGQDVALRCDPISGHVSLYWYRQALGQGPEFLTYFNYEAQQDKSGLPNDRFSAERPEGSISTLTIQRTEQRDSAMYRCASSLDKFSGTPYEQYFGPGTRLTVT.

The rearrangement links TRBV20-1 to TRBJ2-4; 13 nucleotides agree with TRBD2. Germline lookup yields CDR1 DFQATT and CDR2 SNEGSKA (reference sequence). The CDR3 runs to 13 residues. Unmatched junction bases numbered 3, after V lost 5 bases and J lost 8 bases. DNA of the CDR3: TGCAGTGCTGGACTAGCGGGAGCGTACATTCAGTACTTC. Its translation is CSAGLAGAYIQYF.

The CDR3 protein is CASSLARGAGELFF. The CDR3 DNA reads as TGTGCCAGCAGCTTAGCGCGGGGGGCCGGGGAGCTGTTTTTT. The gene calls are TRBV7-2 and TRBJ2-2; 8 bases are a match to TRBD2. Germline trimming cut 0 bases from V and 6 bases from J; bases unmatched to any gene: 0. The germline V gene has CDR1 SGHTA and CDR2 FQGNSA. This CDR3 region has 14 residues. Full variable domain (outside the CDR3, taken from reference TRBV7-2 and TRBJ2-2): GAGVSQSPSNKVTEKGKDVELRCDPISGHTALYWYRQSLGQGLEFLIYFQGNSAPDKSGLPSDRFSAERTGGSVSTLTIQRTQQEDSAVYLCASSLARGAGELFFGEGSRLTVL.

There are a few counts of this clonotype. The CDR3 here is CATSADRGMPGELFF. The DNA of the CDR3 is TGTGCCACCAGCGCCGACAGGGGGATGCCCGGGGAGCTGTTTTTT. The V call is TRBV15, the J call TRBJ2-2, with 9 bases identical to TRBD1. The CDR3 is 15 amino acids. The germline gives CDR1 LNHNV, CDR2 YYDKDF (reference sequence). After removal of 5 bases from V and 6 bases from J, the junction contained 7 bases not matched to a gene.

This chain joins TRBV2 and TRBJ1-5, with D perhaps matching TRBD1 (6 bases). Trimming cost V 4 bases and J 2 bases, with 15 bases left between them. There are 16 residues in the CDR3. Germline V lookup: CDR1 SNHLY, CDR2 FYNNEI. The CDR3 here is CASSVLGGTGNQPQHF. The CDR3 region has the DNA TGTGCCAGCAGTGTACTAGGGGGAACGGGCAATCAGCCCCAGCATTTT.

This clonotype was counted only a few times. This chain joins TRBV6-1 and TRBJ2-3; 12 bases fit TRBD2. J gave up 5 bases and V 5 bases, and 5 bases lay outside the gene matches. This CDR3 region has 15 residues. Germline V gene sequence: CDR1 MNHNS, CDR2 SASEGT. CDR3 DNA: TGTGCCAGCAGTCGCCTAGCGGGGGGGGAAGATACGCAGTATTTT. Translated: CASSRLAGGEDTQYF.

This clonotype was detected only a few times. The V call is TRBV20-1, the J call TRBJ1-6, with TRBD1 identical over 11 bases. Losses at the gene ends were 8 bases for V and 7 bases for J; bases not matched to a gene: 7. CDR3 length: 14 residues. Germline V gene sequence: CDR1 DFQATT, CDR2 SNEGSKA (reference sequence). Written as DNA, the CDR3 is TGCAGTAGGGACAGGGGGGTTAGGAATTCACCCCTCCACTTT. Amino acids: CSRDRGVRNSPLHF.

The gene calls are TRBV7-9 and TRBJ2-7; 10 nucleotides line up with TRBD1. Germline lookup yields CDR1 SEHNR and CDR2 FQNEAQ (reference sequence). V dropped 5 bases and J dropped 4; count of bases not matched to a gene: 11. The CDR3 sequence is 16 residues long. In DNA, the CDR3 is TGTGCCAGCAGCCCCGCCGCGGGACAGGGGTGGTACGAGCAGTACTTC. It codes for CASSPAAGQGWYEQYF.

Only a few counts were recorded for this clonotype. V usage is TRBV12-3 or TRBV12-4 and J usage is TRBJ1-1; tentatively, D is TRBD1 (6 bases). The CDR3 consists of 14 residues. The V end lost 4 bases, the J end lost 0 bases, and 9 bases lay between the germline ends. CDR3 DNA sequence: TGTGCCAGCAGTTGGGACACGATGAACACTGAAGCTTTCTTT. Protein product: CASSWDTMNTEAFF.

The genes are TRBV6-5 and TRBJ2-2; D is unresolved. The CDR3 is 16 residues long. CDR1 MNHEY and CDR2 SVGAGI come from the germline V gene. V lost 6 bases to trimming and J lost 1 base, with 15 bases between them. DNA of the CDR3: TGTGCCAGCAGGAAGTCCGGACCCTTGAACACCGGGGAGCTGTTTTTT. Residues: CASRKSGPLNTGELFF.

The V and J genes are TRBV12-5 and TRBJ1-1; the D is unclear. The CDR3 contains 13 residues. Trimming took 7 bases from V and 1 from J, leaving 10 bases between them. CDR1 is LGHNT, CDR2 FRNRAP, per germline. The CDR3 sequence: CASAPPGNTEAFF. CDR3 coding DNA: TGTGCTAGTGCTCCTCCAGGGAACACTGAAGCTTTCTTT. The full variable domain, rest sourced from reference TRBV12-5 and TRBJ1-1, is DARVTQTPRHKVTEMGQEVTMRCQPILGHNTVFWYRQTMMQGLELLAYFRNRAPLDDSGMPKDRFSAEMPDATLATLKIQPSEPRDSAVYFCASAPPGNTEAFFGQGTRLTVV.

This CDR3 reads CASSVDRNEQFF. CDR3 sequence (DNA): TGTGCCAGCAGCGTAGATCGTAATGAGCAGTTCTTC. V usage is TRBV9 and J usage is TRBJ2-1; D gene uncertain. V gave up 0 bases and J gave up 7 bases, with 5 bases separating them. Germline V lookup: CDR1 SGDLS, CDR2 YYNGEE. This CDR3 has 12 residues.

This clonotype turned up a few times. The V gene is TRBV3-1, the J gene TRBJ2-1; TRBD1 aligns across 8 bases. Germline CDR1 is LGHDT and CDR2 is YNNKEL (reference sequence). V shed 3 bases and J 6 bases; nucleotides not matched to a gene: 10. This CDR3 has 16 residues. CDR3 amino acids: CASSHSGTGRGNEQFF. CDR3 DNA sequence: TGTGCCAGCAGCCATTCAGGGACAGGACGAGGCAATGAGCAGTTCTTC.

This clonotype has more than one count but fewer than ten. The CDR3, as DNA: TGTGCCAGCAGCCCAGGGGCTAATGAAAAACTGTTTTTT. Translation: CASSPGANEKLFF. The rearrangement links TRBV7-9 to TRBJ1-4, with D perhaps matching TRBD1 (6 bases). Germline V gives CDR1 SEHNR, CDR2 FQNEAQ (reference sequence). This CDR3 contains 13 residues. Trimming left V 5 bases short and J 3 bases short, with 7 bases between.

The chain combines TRBV29-1 with TRBJ1-1; D remains ambiguous. V shed 4 bases and J shed 4 bases, with 10 bases lying between them. The CDR3 spans 12 residues. Looked up from germline, CDR1 is SQVTM and CDR2 is ANQGSEA. The CDR3 loop is CSVGGESTEAFF. Written as DNA, the CDR3 is TGCAGCGTTGGGGGAGAAAGCACTGAAGCTTTCTTT.